Sequencing of this T cell receptor beta chain was carried out in a study of technical replicates of blood from four donors. Here immunoSEQ multiplex PCR was the method, and the copy in TCRdb shows in-frame clones only, minus some. Of about 90,000 clones in the sample, approximately 90% were seen once. This CDR3 spans 13 amino acids. V was pared by 1 base and J by 2 bases, with 5 bases between. The germline V gene encodes CDR1 SGHNT and CDR2 YENEEA. Sequencing input: T cells isolated from PBMCs. The source of this sequence is a human donor in good health. V gene TRBV11-3 combines with J gene TRBJ1-1, with D hard to call. The DNA of the CDR3 is TGTGCCAGCAGCTTAGGGGCAAACACTGAAGCTTTCTTT. This codes for CASSLGANTEAFF.